Detailed here is one TCR beta chain. Its antigen is currently unknown. These data originate in a study of T cell responses to AZD1222 COVID-19 vaccine. Study details: Researchers grouped second doses given at about 4 or about 12 weeks into one pool. Overall study results and limits: Repertoire sampling was restricted to post-peak T cell response timepoints. Only a handful of people who got AZD1222 tested seropositive at baseline. Donors were mostly white British, more females; clonal diversity possibly underestimated.

Profiling relied on immunoSEQ multiplex PCR, and the TCRdb table lists in-frame clones only, not all of them. This sample has about 180,000 clones, with about 85% found just once. Looked up from germline, CDR1 is KGHDR and CDR2 is SFDVKD. V was pared by 3 bases and J by 1 base, with 9 bases of the junction left unmatched. There are 17 residues in the CDR3. The TCR was taken from an adult in good health. The sample in question was peripheral blood, obtained on day 0 of AZD1222 vaccination. The J gene is TRBJ2-5, the V gene TRBV24-1; 8 positions match TRBD1. CDR3 residues: CATSDGDRTNFQETQYF. DNA for the CDR3: TGTGCCACCAGTGATGGGGACAGGACGAACTTCCAAGAGACCCAGTACTTC.